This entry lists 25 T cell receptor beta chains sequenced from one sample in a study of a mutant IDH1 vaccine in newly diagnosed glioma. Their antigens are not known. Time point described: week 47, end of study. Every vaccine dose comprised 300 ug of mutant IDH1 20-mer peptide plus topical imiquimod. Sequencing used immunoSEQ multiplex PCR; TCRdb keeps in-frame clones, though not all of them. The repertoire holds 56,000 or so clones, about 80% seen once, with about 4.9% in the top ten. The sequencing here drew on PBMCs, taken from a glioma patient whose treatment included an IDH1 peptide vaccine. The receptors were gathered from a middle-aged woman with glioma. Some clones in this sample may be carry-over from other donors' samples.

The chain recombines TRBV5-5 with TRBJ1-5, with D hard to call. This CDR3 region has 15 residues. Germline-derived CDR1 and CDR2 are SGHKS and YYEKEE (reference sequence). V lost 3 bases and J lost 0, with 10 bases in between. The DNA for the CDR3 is TGTGCCAGCAGCTCAGGACGGTATAGCAATCAGCCCCAGCATTTT. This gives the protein CASSSGRYSNQPQHF.

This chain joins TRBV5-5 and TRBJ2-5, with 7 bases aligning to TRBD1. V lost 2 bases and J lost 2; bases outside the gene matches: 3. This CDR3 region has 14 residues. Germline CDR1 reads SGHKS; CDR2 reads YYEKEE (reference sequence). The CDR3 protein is CASSFSGGQETQYF. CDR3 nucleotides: TGTGCCAGCAGCTTCTCAGGGGGTCAAGAGACCCAGTACTTC. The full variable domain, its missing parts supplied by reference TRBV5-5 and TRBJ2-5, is DAGVTQSPTHLIKTRGQQVTLRCSPISGHKSVSWYQQVLGQGPQFIFQYYEKEERGRGNFPDRFSARQFPNYSSELNVNALLLGDSALYLCASSFSGGQETQYFGPGTRLLVL.

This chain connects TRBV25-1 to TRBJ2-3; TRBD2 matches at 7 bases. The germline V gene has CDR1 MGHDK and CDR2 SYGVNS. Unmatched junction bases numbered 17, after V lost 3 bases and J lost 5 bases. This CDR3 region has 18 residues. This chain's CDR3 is CASSDYLAGDSFVDTQYF. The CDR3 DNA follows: TGTGCCAGCAGTGATTATTTGGCGGGGGACTCCTTCGTAGATACGCAGTATTTT.

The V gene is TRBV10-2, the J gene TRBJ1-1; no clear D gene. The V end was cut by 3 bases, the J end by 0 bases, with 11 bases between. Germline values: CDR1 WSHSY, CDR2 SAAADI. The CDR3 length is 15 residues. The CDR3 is CASSESGRLNTEAFF. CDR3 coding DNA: TGCGCCAGCAGTGAATCGGGCAGGTTGAACACTGAAGCTTTCTTT.

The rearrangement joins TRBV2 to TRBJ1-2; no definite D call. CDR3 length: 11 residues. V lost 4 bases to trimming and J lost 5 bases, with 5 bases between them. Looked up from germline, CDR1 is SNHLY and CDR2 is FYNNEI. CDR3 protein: CASSGTYGYTF. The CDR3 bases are TGTGCCAGCAGTGGGACGTATGGCTACACCTTC.

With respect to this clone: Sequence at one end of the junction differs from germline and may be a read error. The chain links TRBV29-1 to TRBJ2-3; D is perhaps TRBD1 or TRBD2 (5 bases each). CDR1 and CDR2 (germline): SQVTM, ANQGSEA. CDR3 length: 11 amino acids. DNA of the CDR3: TGCAGCGCTCCGTTCCGGGACCTACACCGCTTT. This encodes CSAPFRDLHRF.

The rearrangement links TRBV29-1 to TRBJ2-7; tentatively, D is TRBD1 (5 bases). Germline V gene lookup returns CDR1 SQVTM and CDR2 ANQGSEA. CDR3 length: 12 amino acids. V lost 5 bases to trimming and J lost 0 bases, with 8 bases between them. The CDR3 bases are TGCAGCGTTCGACAGTCCTCCTACGAGCAGTACTTC. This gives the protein CSVRQSSYEQYF.

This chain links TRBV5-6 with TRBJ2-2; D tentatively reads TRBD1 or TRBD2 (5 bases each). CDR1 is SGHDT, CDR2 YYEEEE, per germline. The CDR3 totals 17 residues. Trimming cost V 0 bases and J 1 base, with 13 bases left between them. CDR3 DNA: TGTGCCAGCAGCTTGGGAGTCGGGGCCCTGAACACCGGGGAGCTGTTTTTT. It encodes CASSLGVGALNTGELFF.

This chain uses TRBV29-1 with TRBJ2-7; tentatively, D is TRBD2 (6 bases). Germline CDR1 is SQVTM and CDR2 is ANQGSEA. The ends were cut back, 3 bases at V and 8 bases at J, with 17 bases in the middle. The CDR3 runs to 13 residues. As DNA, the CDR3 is TGCAGCGTTGAGGGGCAAGGCGGGGCGCAGCAGTACTTC. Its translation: CSVEGQGGAQQYF.

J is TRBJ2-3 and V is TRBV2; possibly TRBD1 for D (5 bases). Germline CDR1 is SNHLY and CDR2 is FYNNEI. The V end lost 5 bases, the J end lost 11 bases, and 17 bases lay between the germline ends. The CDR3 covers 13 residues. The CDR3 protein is CASSLYTGSVQYF. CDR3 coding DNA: TGTGCCAGCAGTTTGTATACAGGATCTGTGCAGTATTTT.

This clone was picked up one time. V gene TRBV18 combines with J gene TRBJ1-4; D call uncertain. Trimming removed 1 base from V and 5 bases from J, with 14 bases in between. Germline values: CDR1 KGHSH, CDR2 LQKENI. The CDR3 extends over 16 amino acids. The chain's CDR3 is CASSPQSGTLNEKLFF. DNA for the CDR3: TGTGCCAGCTCACCACAGTCGGGCACGCTAAATGAAAAACTGTTTTTT. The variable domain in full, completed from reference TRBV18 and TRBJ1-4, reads NAGVMQNPRHLVRRRGQEARLRCSPMKGHSHVYWYRQLPEEGLKFMVYLQKENIIDESGMPKERFSAEFPKEGPSILRIQQVVRGDSAAYFCASSPQSGTLNEKLFFGSGTQLSVL.

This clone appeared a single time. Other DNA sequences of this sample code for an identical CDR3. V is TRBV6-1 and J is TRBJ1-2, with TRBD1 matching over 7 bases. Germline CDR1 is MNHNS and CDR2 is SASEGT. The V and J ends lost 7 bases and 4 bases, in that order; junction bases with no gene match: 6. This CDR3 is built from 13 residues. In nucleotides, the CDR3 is TGTGCCAGCATTCCGACAGGGACCTATGGCTACACCTTC. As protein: CASIPTGTYGYTF.

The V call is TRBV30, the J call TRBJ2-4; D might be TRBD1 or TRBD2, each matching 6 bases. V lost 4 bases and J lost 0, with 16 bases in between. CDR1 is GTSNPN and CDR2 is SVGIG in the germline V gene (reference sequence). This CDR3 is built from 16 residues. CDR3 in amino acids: CAWTRPGAGAKNIQYF. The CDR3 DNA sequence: TGTGCCTGGACCCGTCCGGGGGCGGGAGCCAAAAACATTCAGTACTTC. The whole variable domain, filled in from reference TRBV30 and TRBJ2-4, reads SQTIHQWPATLVQPVGSPLSLECTVEGTSNPNLYWYRQAAGRGLQLLFYSVGIGQISSEVPQNLSASRPQDRQFILSSKKLLLSDSGFYLCAWTRPGAGAKNIQYFGAGTRLSVL.

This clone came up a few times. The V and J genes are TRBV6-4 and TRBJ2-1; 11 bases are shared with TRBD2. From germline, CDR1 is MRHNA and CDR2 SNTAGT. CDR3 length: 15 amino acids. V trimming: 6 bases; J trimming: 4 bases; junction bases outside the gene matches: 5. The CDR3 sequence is CASSDSGGGYNEQFF. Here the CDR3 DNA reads TGTGCCAGCAGCGATAGCGGGGGGGGATACAATGAGCAGTTCTTC.

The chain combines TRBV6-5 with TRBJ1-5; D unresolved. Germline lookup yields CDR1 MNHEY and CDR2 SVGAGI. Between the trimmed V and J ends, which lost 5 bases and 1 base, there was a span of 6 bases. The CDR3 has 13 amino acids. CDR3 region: CASSRESNQPQHF. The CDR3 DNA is TGTGCCAGCAGTCGGGAAAGCAATCAGCCCCAGCATTTT.

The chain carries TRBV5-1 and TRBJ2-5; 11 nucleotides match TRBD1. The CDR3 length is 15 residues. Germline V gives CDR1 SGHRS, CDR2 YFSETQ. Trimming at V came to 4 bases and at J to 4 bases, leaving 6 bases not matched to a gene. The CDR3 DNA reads TGCGCCAGCAGCCGAGGGACAGGGGGTAGAGAGACCCAGTACTTC. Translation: CASSRGTGGRETQYF. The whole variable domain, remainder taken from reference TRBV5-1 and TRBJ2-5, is KAGVTQTPRYLIKTRGQQVTLSCSPISGHRSVSWYQQTPGQGLQFLFEYFSETQRNKGNFPGRFSGRQFSNSRSEMNVSTLELGDSALYLCASSRGTGGRETQYFGPGTRLLVL.

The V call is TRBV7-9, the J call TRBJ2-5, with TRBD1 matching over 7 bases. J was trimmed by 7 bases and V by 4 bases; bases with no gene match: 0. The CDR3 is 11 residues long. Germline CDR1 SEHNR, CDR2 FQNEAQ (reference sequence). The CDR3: CASSYRGTQYF. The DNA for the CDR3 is TGTGCCAGCAGCTACAGGGGGACCCAGTACTTC.

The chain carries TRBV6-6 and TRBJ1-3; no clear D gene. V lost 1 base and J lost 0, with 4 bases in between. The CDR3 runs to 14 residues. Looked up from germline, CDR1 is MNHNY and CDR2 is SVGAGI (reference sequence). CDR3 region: CASSYYGSGNTIYF. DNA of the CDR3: TGTGCCAGCAGTTACTACGGCTCTGGAAACACCATATATTTT.

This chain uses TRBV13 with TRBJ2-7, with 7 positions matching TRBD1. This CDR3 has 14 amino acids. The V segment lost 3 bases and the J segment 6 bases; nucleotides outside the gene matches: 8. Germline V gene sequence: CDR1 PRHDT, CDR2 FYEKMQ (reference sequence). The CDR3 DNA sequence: TGTGCCAGCAGCTTCGGGACAGCTCGGATCGAGCAGTACTTC. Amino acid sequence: CASSFGTARIEQYF.

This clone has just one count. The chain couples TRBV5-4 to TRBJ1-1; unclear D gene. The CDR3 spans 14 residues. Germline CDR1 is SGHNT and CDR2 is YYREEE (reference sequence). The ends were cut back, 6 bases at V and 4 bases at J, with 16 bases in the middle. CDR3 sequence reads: CASNPRGGTTEAFF. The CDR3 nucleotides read TGTGCCAGCAACCCCCGGGGTGGTACCACTGAAGCTTTCTTT.

The CDR3 region is CASSEGQGFGYNEQFF. CDR3 nucleotides: TGTGCCAGCAGTGAAGGACAGGGGTTCGGGTACAATGAGCAGTTCTTC. This sequence joins TRBV6-1 and TRBJ2-1, with 8 bases lining up with TRBD1. Per the germline V gene, CDR1 is MNHNS and CDR2 is SASEGT. Trimming at V came to 1 base and at J to 4 bases, leaving 6 bases not matched to a gene. CDR3 length equals 16 residues.

This CDR3 is CASSHLAGVGEAFF. For the CDR3, the DNA is TGCGCCAGCAGCCACTTGGCGGGGGTAGGTGAAGCTTTCTTT. V is TRBV4-3 and J is TRBJ1-1; perhaps TRBD1 as D (5 bases). Germline values: CDR1 LGHNA, CDR2 YSLEER. The V and J ends lost 3 bases and 7 bases respectively, with 15 bases between them. This CDR3 comprises 14 residues.

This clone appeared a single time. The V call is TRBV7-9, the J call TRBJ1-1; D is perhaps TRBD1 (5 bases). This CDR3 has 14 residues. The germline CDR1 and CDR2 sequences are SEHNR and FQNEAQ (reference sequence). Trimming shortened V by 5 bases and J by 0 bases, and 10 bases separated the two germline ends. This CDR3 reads CASSLTVVNTEAFF. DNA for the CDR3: TGTGCCAGCAGCCTGACAGTCGTGAACACTGAAGCTTTCTTT.

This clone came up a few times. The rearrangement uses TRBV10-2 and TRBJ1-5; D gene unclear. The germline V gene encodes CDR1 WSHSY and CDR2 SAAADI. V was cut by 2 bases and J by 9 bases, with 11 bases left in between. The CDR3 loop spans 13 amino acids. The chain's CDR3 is CASSEDRRWPQHF. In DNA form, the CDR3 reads TGCGCCAGCAGTGAGGACCGACGTTGGCCCCAGCATTTT.

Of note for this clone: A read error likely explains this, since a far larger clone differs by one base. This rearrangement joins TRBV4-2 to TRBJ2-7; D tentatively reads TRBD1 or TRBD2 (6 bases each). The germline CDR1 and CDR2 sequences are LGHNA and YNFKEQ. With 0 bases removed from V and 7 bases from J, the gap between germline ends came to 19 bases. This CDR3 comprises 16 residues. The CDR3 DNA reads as TGTGCCAGCAGCCAAGAGGGGGTGGGAAGGGGGAGGGAGCAGTACTTC. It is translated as CASSQEGVGRGREQYF.